Below, one TCR beta chain is given with its context. The source of the sample is a study of OX40 agonist ivuxolimab in advanced cancers. Study-level information: As their treatment, patients were administered ivuxolimab, an agonistic anti-OX40 (CD134) antibody. The dose-escalation group included hepatocellular carcinoma, melanoma, renal cell carcinoma and head and neck cancer.

Autoimmune disease history or systemic immunosuppression meant exclusion. Sequencing used immunoSEQ multiplex PCR; TCRdb keeps in-frame clones, though not all of them. This sample has tens of thousands of clones, with approximately 82% found just once. The receptor was isolated from an adult with an advanced solid tumor such as melanoma, head and neck, liver or kidney cancer. The sequencing used CD4+ or CD8+ T cells sorted from blood, collected in a trial of the OX40 agonist ivuxolimab.

The CDR3 sequence: CASSWTGGMYEQFF. The CDR3 coding sequence is TGTGCCAGCAGTTGGACAGGGGGCATGTATGAGCAGTTCTTC. The chain uses TRBV2 and TRBJ2-1; 11 positions match TRBD1. CDR1 and CDR2 from the germline V gene are SNHLY and FYNNEI. The CDR3 length is 14 residues. V gave up 5 bases and J gave up 8 bases; unmatched junction bases: 5. Drawing the rest from reference TRBV2 and TRBJ2-1, the complete variable domain is EPEVTQTPSHQVTQMGQEVILRCVPISNHLYFYWYRQILGQKVEFLVSFYNNEISEKSEIFDDQFSVERPDGSNFTLKIRSTKLEDSAMYFCASSWTGGMYEQFFGPGTRLTVL.